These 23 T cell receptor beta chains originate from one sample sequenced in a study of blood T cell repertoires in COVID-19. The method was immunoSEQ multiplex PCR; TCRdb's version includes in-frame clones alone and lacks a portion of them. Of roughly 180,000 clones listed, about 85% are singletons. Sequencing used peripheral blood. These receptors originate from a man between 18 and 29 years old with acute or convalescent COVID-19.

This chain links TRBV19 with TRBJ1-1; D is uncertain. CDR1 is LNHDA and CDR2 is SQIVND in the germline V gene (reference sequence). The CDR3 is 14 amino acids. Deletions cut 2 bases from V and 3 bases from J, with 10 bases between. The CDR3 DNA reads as TGTGCCAGTAGTATACAAAAGGGAGACACTGAAGCTTTCTTT. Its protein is CASSIQKGDTEAFF. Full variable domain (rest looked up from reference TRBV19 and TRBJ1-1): DGGITQSPKYLFRKEGQNVTLSCEQNLNHDAMYWYRQDPGQGLRLIYYSQIVNDFQKGDIAEGYSVSREKKESFPLTVTSAQKNPTAFYLCASSIQKGDTEAFFGQGTRLTVV.

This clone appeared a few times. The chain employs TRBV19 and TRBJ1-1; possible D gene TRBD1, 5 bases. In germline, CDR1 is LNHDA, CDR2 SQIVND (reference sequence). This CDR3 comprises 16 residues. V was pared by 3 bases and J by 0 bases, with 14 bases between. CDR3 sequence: CASSIGGGTMNTEAFF. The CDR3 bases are TGTGCCAGTAGTATTGGGGGGGGAACCATGAACACTGAAGCTTTCTTT.

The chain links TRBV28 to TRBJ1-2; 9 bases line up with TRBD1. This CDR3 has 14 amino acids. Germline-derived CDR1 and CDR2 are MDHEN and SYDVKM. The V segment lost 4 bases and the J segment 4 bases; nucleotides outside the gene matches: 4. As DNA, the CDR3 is TGTGCCAGCAGTTCCGGGACAGGGATCTATGGCTACACCTTC. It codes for CASSSGTGIYGYTF.

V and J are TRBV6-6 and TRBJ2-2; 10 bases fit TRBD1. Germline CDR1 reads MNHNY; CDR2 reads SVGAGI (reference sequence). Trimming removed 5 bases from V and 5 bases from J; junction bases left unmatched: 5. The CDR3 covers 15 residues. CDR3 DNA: TGTGCCAGCAGTGGGACAGGGGTTAGGACCGGGGAGCTGTTTTTT. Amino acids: CASSGTGVRTGELFF.

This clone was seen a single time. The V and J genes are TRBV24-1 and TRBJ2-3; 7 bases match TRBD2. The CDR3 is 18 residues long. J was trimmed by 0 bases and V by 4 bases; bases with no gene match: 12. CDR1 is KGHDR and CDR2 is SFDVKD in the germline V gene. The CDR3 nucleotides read TGTGCCACCAGTGACCCCAATACTAGAGCGGGAAGCACAGATACGCAGTATTTT. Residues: CATSDPNTRAGSTDTQYF.

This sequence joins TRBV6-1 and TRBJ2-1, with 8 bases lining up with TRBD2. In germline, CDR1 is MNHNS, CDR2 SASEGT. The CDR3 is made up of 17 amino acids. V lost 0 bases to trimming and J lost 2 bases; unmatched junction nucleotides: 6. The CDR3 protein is CASSEALGRGAYNEQFF. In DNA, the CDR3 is TGTGCCAGCAGTGAAGCGCTAGGGCGGGGGGCCTACAATGAGCAGTTCTTC.

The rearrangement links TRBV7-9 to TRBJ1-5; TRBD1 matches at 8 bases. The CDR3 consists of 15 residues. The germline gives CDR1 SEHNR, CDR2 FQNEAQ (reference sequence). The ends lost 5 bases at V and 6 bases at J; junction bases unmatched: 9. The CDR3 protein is CASSAGQGGVQPQHF. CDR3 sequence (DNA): TGTGCCAGCAGCGCCGGACAGGGAGGGGTTCAGCCCCAGCATTTT.

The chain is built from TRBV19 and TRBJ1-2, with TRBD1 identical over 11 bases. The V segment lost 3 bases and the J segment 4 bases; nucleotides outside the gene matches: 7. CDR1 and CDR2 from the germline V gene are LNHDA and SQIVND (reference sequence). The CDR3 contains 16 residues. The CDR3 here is CASSIPGQGVGYGYTF. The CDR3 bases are TGTGCCAGTAGTATTCCGGGACAGGGGGTAGGCTATGGCTACACCTTC.

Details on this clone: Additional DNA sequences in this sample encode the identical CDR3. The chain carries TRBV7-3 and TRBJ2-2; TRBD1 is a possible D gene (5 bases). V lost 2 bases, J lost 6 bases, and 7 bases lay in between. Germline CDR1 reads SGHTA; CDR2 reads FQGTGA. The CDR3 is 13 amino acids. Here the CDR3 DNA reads TGTGCCAGCAGCTTACAGGGATCCGGGGAGCTGTTTTTT. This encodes CASSLQGSGELFF.

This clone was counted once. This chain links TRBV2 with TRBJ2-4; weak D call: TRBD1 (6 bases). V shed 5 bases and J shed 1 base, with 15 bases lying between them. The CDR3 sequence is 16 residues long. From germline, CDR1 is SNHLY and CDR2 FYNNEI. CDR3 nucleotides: TGTGCCAGCAGTTCCCAGTCAGGGGTTGCCAAAAACATTCAGTACTTC. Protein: CASSSQSGVAKNIQYF.

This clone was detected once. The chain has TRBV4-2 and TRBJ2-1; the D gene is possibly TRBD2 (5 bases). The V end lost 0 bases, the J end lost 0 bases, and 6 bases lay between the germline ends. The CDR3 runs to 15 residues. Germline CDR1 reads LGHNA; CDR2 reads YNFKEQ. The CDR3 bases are TGTGCCAGCAGCCAAGAAGGGAGCTCCTACAATGAGCAGTTCTTC. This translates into CASSQEGSSYNEQFF.

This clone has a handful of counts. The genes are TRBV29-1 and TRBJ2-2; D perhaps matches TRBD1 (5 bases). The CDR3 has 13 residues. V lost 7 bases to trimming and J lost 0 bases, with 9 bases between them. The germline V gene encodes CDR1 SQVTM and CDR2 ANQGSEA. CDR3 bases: TGCAGCGGGCGACAGACGAACACCGGGGAGCTGTTTTTT. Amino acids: CSGRQTNTGELFF.

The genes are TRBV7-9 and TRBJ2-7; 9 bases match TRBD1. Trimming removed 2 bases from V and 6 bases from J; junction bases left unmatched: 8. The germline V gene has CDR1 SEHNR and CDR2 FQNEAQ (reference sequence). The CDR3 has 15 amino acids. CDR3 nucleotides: TGTGCCAGCAGCTTATCCACAGGGGGCGCAGGCGAGCAGTACGTC. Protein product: CASSLSTGGAGEQYV.

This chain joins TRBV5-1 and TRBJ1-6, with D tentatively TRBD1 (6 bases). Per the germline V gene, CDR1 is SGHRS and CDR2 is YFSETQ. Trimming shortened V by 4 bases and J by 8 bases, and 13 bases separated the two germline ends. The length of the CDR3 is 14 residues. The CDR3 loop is CASSIGQNYSPLHF. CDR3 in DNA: TGCGCCAGCAGCATCGGACAGAATTATTCACCCCTCCACTTT.

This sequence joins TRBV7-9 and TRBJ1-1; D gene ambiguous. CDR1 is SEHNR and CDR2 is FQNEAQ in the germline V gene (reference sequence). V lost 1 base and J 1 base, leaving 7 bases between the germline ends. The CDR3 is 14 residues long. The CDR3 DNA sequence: TGTGCCAGCAGCTTAGATTCCGGGAACACTGAAGCTTTCTTT. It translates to CASSLDSGNTEAFF.

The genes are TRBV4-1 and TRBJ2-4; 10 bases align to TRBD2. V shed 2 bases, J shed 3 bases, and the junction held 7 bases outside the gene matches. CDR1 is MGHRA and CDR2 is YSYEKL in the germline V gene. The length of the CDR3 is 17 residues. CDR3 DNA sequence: TGCGCCAGCAGCCAACCCGTAGCGGGGGGAGGCAAAAACATTCAGTACTTC. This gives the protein CASSQPVAGGGKNIQYF.

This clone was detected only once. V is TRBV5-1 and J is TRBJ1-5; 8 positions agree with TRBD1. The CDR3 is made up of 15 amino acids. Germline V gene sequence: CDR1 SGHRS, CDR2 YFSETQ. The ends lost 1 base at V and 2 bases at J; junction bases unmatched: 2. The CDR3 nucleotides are TGCGCCAGCAGCTTGACGGACAGGGGCAATCAGCCCCAGCATTTT. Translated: CASSLTDRGNQPQHF.

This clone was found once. This CDR3 is CATGGGTEAFF. CDR3 bases: TGTGCCACGGGGGGGGGAACTGAAGCTTTCTTT. This chain joins TRBV12-3 or TRBV12-4 and TRBJ1-1; possibly TRBD1 for D (5 bases). Trimming left V 10 bases short and J 5 bases short, with 11 bases between. The CDR3 length is 11 residues.

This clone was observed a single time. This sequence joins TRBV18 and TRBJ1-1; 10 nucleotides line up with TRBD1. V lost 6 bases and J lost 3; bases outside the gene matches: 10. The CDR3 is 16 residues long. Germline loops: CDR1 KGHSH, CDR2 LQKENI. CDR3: CASSPDRGRWDTEAFF. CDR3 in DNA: TGTGCCAGCTCGCCAGACAGGGGGCGGTGGGACACTGAAGCTTTCTTT.

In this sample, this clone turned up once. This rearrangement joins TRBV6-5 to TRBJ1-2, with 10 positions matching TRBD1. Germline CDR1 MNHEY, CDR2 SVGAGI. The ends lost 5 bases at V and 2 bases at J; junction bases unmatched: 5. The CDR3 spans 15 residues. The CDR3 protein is CASSTTGQGNYGYTF. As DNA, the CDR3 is TGTGCCAGCAGTACCACGGGACAGGGGAACTATGGCTACACCTTC.

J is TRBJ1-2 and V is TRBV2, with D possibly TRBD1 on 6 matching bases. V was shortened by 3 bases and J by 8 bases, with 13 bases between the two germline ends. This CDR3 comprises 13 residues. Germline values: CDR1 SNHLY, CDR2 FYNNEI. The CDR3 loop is CASSEGRGYGYTF. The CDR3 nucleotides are TGTGCCAGCAGTGAGGGCAGGGGTTACGGCTACACCTTC.

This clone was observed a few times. The CDR3 region is CASSTGTVRTGELFF. The CDR3 DNA reads as TGCGCCAGCAGCACCGGGACAGTAAGGACCGGGGAGCTGTTTTTT. The gene calls are TRBV5-1 and TRBJ2-2; 7 nucleotides line up with TRBD1. The CDR3 runs to 15 residues. Germline loops: CDR1 SGHRS, CDR2 YFSETQ. V shed 4 bases, J shed 5 bases, and the junction held 8 bases outside the gene matches.

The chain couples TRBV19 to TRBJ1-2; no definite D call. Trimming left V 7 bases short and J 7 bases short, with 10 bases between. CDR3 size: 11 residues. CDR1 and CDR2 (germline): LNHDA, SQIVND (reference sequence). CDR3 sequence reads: CASTGFFGYTF. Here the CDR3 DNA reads TGTGCCAGTACGGGGTTCTTTGGCTACACCTTC.